Listed here are 22 T cell receptor beta chains from one sample, sequenced in a study of tumor-infiltrating T cells and Merkel cell polyomavirus. For the study at large: The study examined CD8+ T cells specific for the Merkel cell polyomavirus KLL epitope.

Measured with immunoSEQ multiplex PCR; TCRdb has only the in-frame clones, and not every one. The data hold approximately 2,000 clones, with roughly 97% observed a single time. Immunohistochemistry showed robust Merkel cell polyomavirus Large T antigen staining in every patient's tumor. The sequenced sample was lymph node tissue. All receptors derive from a man between 70 and 80 years old with Merkel cell carcinoma.

This clone was observed once. The rearrangement joins TRBV5-5 to TRBJ1-4; 9 bases map to TRBD1. Trimming removed 2 bases from V and 5 bases from J; junction bases left unmatched: 4. The CDR3 has 15 amino acids. Germline V gives CDR1 SGHKS, CDR2 YYEKEE (reference sequence). CDR3 bases: TGTGCCAGCAGCTTATTACAGGGGGCCAATGAAAAACTGTTTTTT. Residues: CASSLLQGANEKLFF.

The chain combines TRBV9 with TRBJ2-2, with D possibly TRBD1 on 5 matching bases. The CDR3 consists of 13 residues. The germline V gene encodes CDR1 SGDLS and CDR2 YYNGEE. V was shortened by 4 bases and J by 10 bases, with 14 bases between the two germline ends. The chain's CDR3 is CASSKSGLVELFF. The CDR3 region has the DNA TGTGCCAGCAGCAAGTCAGGGTTGGTGGAGCTGTTTTTT.

V and J are TRBV30 and TRBJ2-7, with no clear D. The germline V gene has CDR1 GTSNPN and CDR2 SVGIG (reference sequence). Trimming removed 2 bases at V and 3 bases at J, with 14 bases between. The CDR3 runs to 14 residues. CDR3 amino acids: CAWSFSGSYYEQYV. CDR3 in DNA: TGTGCCTGGAGTTTCTCCGGTTCTTACTACGAGCAGTACGTC.

CDR3 nucleotide sequence: TGTGCCAGTAGTATTGACGACAGAACCTACGAGCAGTACTTC. As protein: CASSIDDRTYEQYF. The J gene is TRBJ2-7, the V gene TRBV19; the D gene is possibly TRBD1 (5 bases). CDR3 length: 14 amino acids. Per germline, CDR1 LNHDA and CDR2 SQIVND (reference sequence). The V gene lost 3 bases and the J gene lost 2 bases, with 11 bases spanning the gap.

This chain links TRBV5-4 with TRBJ2-3; D call uncertain. Trimming removed 0 bases at V and 2 bases at J, with 4 bases between. The CDR3 totals 13 residues. In germline, CDR1 is SGHNT, CDR2 YYREEE (reference sequence). CDR3 bases: TGTGCCAGCAGCTTGGTCAACACAGATACGCAGTATTTT. The encoded protein is CASSLVNTDTQYF.

This chain connects TRBV11-2 to TRBJ2-1, with 13 nucleotides matching TRBD2. This CDR3 spans 15 amino acids. From germline, CDR1 is SGHAT and CDR2 FQNNGV. The trim removed 5 bases at V and 8 bases at J, leaving 6 bases unmatched. CDR3 sequence: CASSPGTSGNYEQFF. DNA of the CDR3: TGTGCCAGCAGCCCTGGGACTAGCGGGAACTATGAGCAGTTCTTC.

This rearrangement joins TRBV7-2 to TRBJ1-4, with a tentative D call TRBD1 (5 bases). Trimming stripped 0 bases from V and 4 bases from J, with 9 bases between. The CDR3 sequence is 15 residues long. CDR1 and CDR2 from the germline V gene are SGHTA and FQGNSA. Here the CDR3 DNA reads TGTGCCAGCAGCTTAGCCCGGGGGGTTAATGAAAAACTGTTTTTT. It codes for CASSLARGVNEKLFF.

This clone was recorded only once. The chain has TRBV18 and TRBJ2-3; perhaps TRBD2 as D (5 bases). Trimming left V 2 bases short and J 5 bases short, with 14 bases between. The length of the CDR3 is 15 residues. Per germline, CDR1 KGHSH and CDR2 LQKENI. CDR3 protein: CASSPGAPAGDTQYF. The CDR3 bases are TGTGCCAGCTCACCAGGAGCACCGGCGGGAGATACGCAGTATTTT.

This chain uses TRBV9 with TRBJ1-3, with 9 positions matching TRBD1. The length of the CDR3 is 16 residues. V lost 4 bases to trimming and J lost 0 bases; unmatched junction nucleotides: 5. CDR1 and CDR2 (germline): SGDLS, YYNGEE. CDR3 nucleotide sequence: TGTGCCAGCAGCCAGGGACAGGGCGACTCTGGAAACACCATATATTTT. Its translation: CASSQGQGDSGNTIYF.

The J gene is TRBJ1-5, the V gene TRBV7-6; D uncertain. In germline, CDR1 is SGHVS, CDR2 FNYEAQ. The CDR3 consists of 13 residues. The ends were cut back, 2 bases at V and 7 bases at J, with 9 bases in the middle. The CDR3 DNA reads TGTGCCAGCAGCTTACAGTTGGCCCAGCCCCAGCATTTT. Translating gives CASSLQLAQPQHF.

In nucleotides, the CDR3 is TGTGCCAGCAGCTTATATGGCAGGGGAATTGGCTACACCTTC. Translated, it gives CASSLYGRGIGYTF. This rearrangement joins TRBV7-2 to TRBJ1-2, with D possibly matching TRBD1 (6 bases). Germline assignment: CDR1 SGHTA and CDR2 FQGNSA. Trimming pared 2 bases from V and 7 bases from J, leaving 14 bases between. This CDR3 has 14 residues.

This chain joins TRBV7-2 and TRBJ1-1; perhaps TRBD1 as D (6 bases). V lost 0 bases to trimming and J lost 4 bases, with 12 bases between them. Germline CDR1 and CDR2: SGHTA and FQGNSA. CDR3 length: 15 residues. The CDR3 DNA follows: TGTGCCAGCAGCTTAGCGCAGGGGCGTAGCACTGAAGCTTTCTTT. It encodes CASSLAQGRSTEAFF.

The V and J genes are TRBV7-3 and TRBJ2-3; the match to TRBD2 covers 8 bases. V trimming: 3 bases; J trimming: 3 bases; junction bases outside the gene matches: 14. Germline loops: CDR1 SGHTA, CDR2 FQGTGA. The CDR3 sequence is 18 residues long. The CDR3 loop reads CASSLGPGGAGGTDTQYF. In DNA, the CDR3 is TGTGCCAGCAGCTTGGGGCCTGGGGGGGCGGGAGGAACAGATACGCAGTATTTT.

This chain connects TRBV19 to TRBJ1-2, with 8 bases that match TRBD1. This CDR3 spans 12 amino acids. Germline CDR1 is LNHDA and CDR2 is SQIVND (reference sequence). With V trimmed by 7 bases and J by 8 bases, 6 bases remained unmatched. The CDR3 nucleotides are TGTGCCAGTACCACTACAGGGGGAGGCTACACCTTC. Its protein is CASTTTGGGYTF.

This rearrangement joins TRBV5-4 to TRBJ2-1; 9 bases match TRBD2. CDR3 size: 14 residues. Trimming took 4 bases from V and 9 from J; bases not matched to a gene: 8. Germline loops: CDR1 SGHNT, CDR2 YYREEE (reference sequence). CDR3 DNA: TGTGCCAGCAGCCACGGGACTAGCAATCCTGAGCAGTTCTTC. It is translated as CASSHGTSNPEQFF.

The V gene is TRBV18, the J gene TRBJ2-7, with 10 bases identical to TRBD1. CDR3 length: 14 amino acids. Germline V CDR1 and CDR2: KGHSH, LQKENI. The ends lost 4 bases at V and 6 bases at J; junction bases unmatched: 6. This chain's CDR3 is CASSQGQGPGEQYV. The CDR3, as DNA: TGTGCCAGCTCACAGGGACAGGGGCCCGGCGAGCAGTACGTC.

The V call is TRBV9, the J call TRBJ2-1, with D possibly being TRBD2 (5 bases). CDR1 and CDR2 from the germline V gene are SGDLS and YYNGEE. V dropped 3 bases and J dropped 6 bases, with 10 bases sitting between them. The CDR3 loop spans 13 amino acids. The CDR3 loop is CASSAGLFNEQFF. CDR3 sequence (DNA): TGTGCCAGCAGCGCCGGACTGTTCAATGAGCAGTTCTTC.

The gene calls are TRBV2 and TRBJ2-1; 9 bases agree with TRBD1. The length of the CDR3 is 16 residues. Germline V gene data show CDR1 as SNHLY and CDR2 as FYNNEI. V shed 5 bases and J 6 bases; nucleotides not matched to a gene: 11. CDR3 protein: CASSPNDRGISNEQFF. The CDR3 DNA reads as TGTGCCAGCAGTCCTAATGACAGGGGGATCAGCAATGAGCAGTTCTTC.

The V gene is TRBV29-1, the J gene TRBJ1-3; D gene unclear. CDR3 size: 13 residues. V was shortened by 3 bases and J by 6 bases, with 12 bases between the two germline ends. CDR1 SQVTM and CDR2 ANQGSEA come from the germline V gene. The CDR3 region has the DNA TGCAGCGTTGATCCGGGGAGTGAAAACACCATATATTTT. This gives the protein CSVDPGSENTIYF.

This chain links TRBV30 with TRBJ1-5; 9 bases map to TRBD1. The germline V gene has CDR1 GTSNPN and CDR2 SVGIG (reference sequence). This CDR3 spans 15 amino acids. V trimming: 3 bases; J trimming: 1 base; junction bases outside the gene matches: 4. CDR3 DNA: TGTGCCTGGAGAAAGACAGGGGGAAGCAATCAGCCCCAGCATTTT. Amino acid sequence: CAWRKTGGSNQPQHF.

The chain couples TRBV11-2 to TRBJ1-2; D remains unclear. Trimming removed 3 bases from V and 2 bases from J, with 7 bases in between. The CDR3 length is 13 residues. Germline loops: CDR1 SGHAT, CDR2 FQNNGV. CDR3 sequence reads: CASSFSGNYGYTF. CDR3 nucleotide sequence: TGTGCCAGCAGCTTCTCGGGAAACTATGGCTACACCTTC. Drawing the rest from reference TRBV11-2 and TRBJ1-2, the complete variable domain is EAGVAQSPRYKIIEKRQSVAFWCNPISGHATLYWYQQILGQGPKLLIQFQNNGVVDDSQLPKDRFSAERLKGVDSTLKIQPAKLEDSAVYLCASSFSGNYGYTFGSGTRLTVV.

The V gene is TRBV5-6, the J gene TRBJ2-5, with D maybe TRBD2 (6 bases). Trimming stripped 0 bases from V and 5 bases from J, with 14 bases between. Per the germline V gene, CDR1 is SGHDT and CDR2 is YYEEEE. This CDR3 is 15 amino acids long. The CDR3 sequence is CASSLAGAREETQYF. CDR3 nucleotide sequence: TGTGCCAGCAGCTTGGCGGGAGCCAGGGAGGAGACCCAGTACTTC.